Included here is one T cell receptor (beta chain) sequence, with context. Its target is not known. Libraries were prepared by immunoSEQ multiplex PCR; TCRdb keeps only in-frame clonotypes and omits some of them. Here the sample spans 90,000 to 100,000 clones, around 87% being singletons. The sample is drawn from a study of PD-L1 blockade in urothelial cancer. Turning to the study itself: When blood samples were assessed, the median T cell count was around 150,000.

Findings and caveats of the study: TCR clonality was measured in pretreatment peripheral blood. Clonality below the median predicted better survival.

CDR1 is SNHLY and CDR2 is FYNNEI in the germline V gene. V was pared by 3 bases and J by 6 bases, with 8 bases of the junction left unmatched. The CDR3 runs to 15 residues. Regarding time point: pretreatment peripheral blood. The chain recombines TRBV2 with TRBJ1-1; 9 bases fit TRBD1. The specimen was PBMCs, collected around atezolizumab (anti-PD-L1) treatment. This TCR came from a man aged 60-69 years with urothelial cancer. The DNA for the CDR3 is TGTGCCAGCAGTGACGGACAGGGGATGGGCGCTGAAGCTTTCTTT. Translated: CASSDGQGMGAEAFF.